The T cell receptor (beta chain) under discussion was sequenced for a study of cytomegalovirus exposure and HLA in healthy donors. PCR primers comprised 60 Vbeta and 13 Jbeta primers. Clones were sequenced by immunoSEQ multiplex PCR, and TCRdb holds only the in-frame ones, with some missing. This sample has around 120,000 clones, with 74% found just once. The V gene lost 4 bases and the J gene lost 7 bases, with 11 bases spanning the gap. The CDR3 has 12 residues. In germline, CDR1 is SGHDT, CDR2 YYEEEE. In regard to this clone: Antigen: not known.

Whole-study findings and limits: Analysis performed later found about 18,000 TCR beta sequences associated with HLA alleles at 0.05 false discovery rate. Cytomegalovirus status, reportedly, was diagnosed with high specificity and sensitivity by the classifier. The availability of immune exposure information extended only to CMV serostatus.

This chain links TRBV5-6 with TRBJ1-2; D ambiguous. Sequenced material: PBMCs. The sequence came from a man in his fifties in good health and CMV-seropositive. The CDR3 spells CASSPRGFGYTF. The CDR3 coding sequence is TGTGCCAGCAGCCCGCGAGGTTTTGGCTACACCTTC.